This T cell receptor (beta chain) was captured by sequencing in a study of blood T cell repertoires in COVID-19. V shed 3 bases and J 4 bases; nucleotides not matched to a gene: 5. Germline V gives CDR1 SQVTM, CDR2 ANQGSEA. The CDR3 covers 13 residues. This table comes from immunoSEQ multiplex PCR, and its TCRdb copy is limited to in-frame clones, with some not included. The table shows about 63,000 clones, with approximately 80% occurring only once. This receptor was identified in a middle-aged woman with acute COVID-19. Sequencing input: PBMCs or T cells enriched from blood (not recorded which). The chain combines TRBV29-1 with TRBJ1-1, with 7 bases identical to TRBD1. The CDR3 coding sequence is TGCAGCGTTGAGACGGCAGGGGGCACTGAAGCTTTCTTT. It specifies CSVETAGGTEAFF.